These T cell receptor beta chains were read from a single sample in a study of blood T cell repertoires in COVID-19. TCRdb's table, derived via immunoSEQ multiplex PCR, lists solely in-frame clones and lacks some. The sample consists of more than 80,000 clones, 71% of them appearing once. The source material was peripheral blood. The receptor source for this set is a human donor with acute or convalescent COVID-19. The donor label of this sample is uncertain. Each CDR3 is given without its conserved first and last residue.

V gene,CDR3 protein
TRBV24-1,ATSDERQGSYGYT
TRBV2,ASSGVYRNTEAF
TRBV6-5,ASKGLAKNIQY
TRBV4-1,ASSAQAYYGYT
TRBV2,ASRRDRGNEQF
TRBV12-5,ASGVGQGRGYT
TRBV24-1,ATSDTTNYGYT
TRBV28,ASRGPGQPQH
TRBV21-1,ASSKGGDRGKVDYGYT
TRBV19,ASSTRDRGTQY
TRBV28,ASSPWTGFEQY
TRBV4-2,ASSQDRVSNQPQH
TRBV5-1,ASSFWTGGIYEQY
TRBV5-1,ASSLEFGFGNYGYT
TRBV5-5,ASSLELARAETQY
TRBV6-5,ASSWDRGGNQPQH
TRBV11-3,ASSLASGVYNEQF
TRBV18,ASSPGTGAFGGYT
TRBV3-1/TRBV3-2,ASSHRGSNYGYT
TRBV15,ATSRGGTAPYVETQY
TRBV28,ASSLVRDSSGNTIY
TRBV19,ASTLKGAVNEKLF
TRBV2,ASTRPGENSPLH
TRBV7-6,ASSLERGEGDTEAF
TRBV19,ASSGQGYNEQF
TRBV28,ASKRQNYGYT
TRBV7-9,ASSLVKTDTQY
TRBV18,ASAQEAQETQY
TRBV9,ASSGQGPGNSPLH
TRBV7-6,ASSPTGNEKLF
TRBV9,ASRGQGRWEQF
TRBV6-5,ASSYVSTGTGEQY
TRBV5-1,ASSLAGLHNEQF
TRBV7-6,ASSPPGINQPQH
TRBV6-5,ASRMGQNEGYT
TRBV4-2,ASSPEGGLWEKLF
TRBV14,ASSQRRGSYEQY
TRBV6-5,ASSYDRAGNQPQH
TRBV5-1,ASSFGNSYNEQF
TRBV5-1,ASTLEDFSVEAF
TRBV18,ASSPSNTEAF
TRBV3-1/TRBV3-2,ASSQVGEATNTEAF
TRBV6-5,ASRENTDTQY